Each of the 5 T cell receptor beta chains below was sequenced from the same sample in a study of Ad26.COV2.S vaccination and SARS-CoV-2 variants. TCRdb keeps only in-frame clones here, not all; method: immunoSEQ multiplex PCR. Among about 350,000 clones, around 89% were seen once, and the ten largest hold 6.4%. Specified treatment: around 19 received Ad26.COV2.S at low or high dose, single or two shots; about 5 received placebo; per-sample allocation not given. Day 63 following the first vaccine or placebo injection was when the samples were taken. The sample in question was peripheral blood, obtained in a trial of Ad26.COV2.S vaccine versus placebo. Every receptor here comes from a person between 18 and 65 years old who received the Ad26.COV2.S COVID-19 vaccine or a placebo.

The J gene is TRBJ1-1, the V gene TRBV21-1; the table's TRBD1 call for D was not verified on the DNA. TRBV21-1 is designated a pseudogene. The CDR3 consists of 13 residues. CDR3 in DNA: TGTGCCAGCAGCAGCACAGAGGACAGGGCAGCTTTCTTT. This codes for CASSSTEDRAAFF.

The DNA for the CDR3 is TGTGCCAGCAGCTCCCGGGGCAGCAAAGAGACCCAGTACTTC. It specifies CASSSRGSKETQYF. This chain joins TRBV7-2 and TRBJ2-5; D is possibly TRBD1 or TRBD2 (5 bases each). The CDR3 contains 14 residues. Germline V lookup: CDR1 SGHTA, CDR2 FQGNSA. Trimming pared 4 bases from V and 3 bases from J, leaving 12 bases between.

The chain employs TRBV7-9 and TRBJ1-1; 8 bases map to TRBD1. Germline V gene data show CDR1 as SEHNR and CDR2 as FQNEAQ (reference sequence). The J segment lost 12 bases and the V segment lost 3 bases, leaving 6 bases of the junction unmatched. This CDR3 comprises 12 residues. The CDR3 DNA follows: TGTGCCAGCAGCTTGGGGACAGGCGAGACTTTCTTT. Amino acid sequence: CASSLGTGETFF.

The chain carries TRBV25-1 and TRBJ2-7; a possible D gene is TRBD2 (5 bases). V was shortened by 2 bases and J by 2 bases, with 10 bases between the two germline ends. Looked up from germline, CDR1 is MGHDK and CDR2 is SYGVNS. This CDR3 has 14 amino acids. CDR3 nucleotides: TGTGCCAGCAGTGAAAAAGGGAGAACCTACGAGCAGTACTTC. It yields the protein CASSEKGRTYEQYF.

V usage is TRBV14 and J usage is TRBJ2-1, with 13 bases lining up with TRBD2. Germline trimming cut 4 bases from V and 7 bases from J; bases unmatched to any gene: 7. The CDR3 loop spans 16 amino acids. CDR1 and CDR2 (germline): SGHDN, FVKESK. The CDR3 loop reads CASSPPGLAGLNEQFF. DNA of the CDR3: TGTGCCAGCAGCCCTCCGGGACTAGCGGGATTGAATGAGCAGTTCTTC.